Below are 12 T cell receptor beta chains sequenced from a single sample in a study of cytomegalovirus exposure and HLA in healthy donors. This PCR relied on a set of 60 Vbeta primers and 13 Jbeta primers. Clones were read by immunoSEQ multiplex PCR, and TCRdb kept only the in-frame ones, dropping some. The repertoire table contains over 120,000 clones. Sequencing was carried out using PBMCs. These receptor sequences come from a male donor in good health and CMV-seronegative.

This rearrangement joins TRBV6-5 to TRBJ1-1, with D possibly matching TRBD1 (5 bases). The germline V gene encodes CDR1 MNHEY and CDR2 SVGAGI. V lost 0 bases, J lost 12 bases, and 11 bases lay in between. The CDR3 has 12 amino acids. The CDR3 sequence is CASSYSGPGTFF. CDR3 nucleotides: TGTGCCAGCAGTTACTCGGGCCCAGGGACTTTCTTT.

The CDR3 sequence is CAIGRLAGGVDTQYF. The CDR3 DNA follows: TGTGCCATCGGCAGACTAGCGGGAGGTGTGGATACGCAGTATTTT. The chain is built from TRBV10-3 and TRBJ2-3; 13 bases align to TRBD2. The trim removed 8 bases at V and 6 bases at J, leaving 8 bases unmatched. The CDR3 loop spans 15 amino acids. Germline loops: CDR1 ENHRY, CDR2 SYGVKD.

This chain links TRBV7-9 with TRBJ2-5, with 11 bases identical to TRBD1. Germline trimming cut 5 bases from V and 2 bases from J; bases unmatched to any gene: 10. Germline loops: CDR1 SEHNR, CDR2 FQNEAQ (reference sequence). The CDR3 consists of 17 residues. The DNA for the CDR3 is TGTGCCAGCAGCCTCCCCGAAGGGGACAGGGGGCAAGAGACCCAGTACTTC. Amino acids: CASSLPEGDRGQETQYF.

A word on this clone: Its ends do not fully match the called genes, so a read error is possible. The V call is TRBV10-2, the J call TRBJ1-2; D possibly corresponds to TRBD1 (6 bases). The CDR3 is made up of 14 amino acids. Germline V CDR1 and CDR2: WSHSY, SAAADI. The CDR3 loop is CASRGAGPSYSYTF. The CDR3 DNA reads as TGCGCCAGCAGGGGGGCCGGACCTAGCTATAGCTACACCTTC.

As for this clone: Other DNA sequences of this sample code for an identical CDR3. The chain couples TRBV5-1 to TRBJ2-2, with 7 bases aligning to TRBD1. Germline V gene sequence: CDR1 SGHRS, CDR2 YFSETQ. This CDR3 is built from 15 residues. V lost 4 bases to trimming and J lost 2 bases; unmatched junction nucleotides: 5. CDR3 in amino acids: CASSPGTANTGELFF. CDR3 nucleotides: TGCGCCAGCAGCCCGGGGACAGCCAACACCGGGGAGCTGTTTTTT.

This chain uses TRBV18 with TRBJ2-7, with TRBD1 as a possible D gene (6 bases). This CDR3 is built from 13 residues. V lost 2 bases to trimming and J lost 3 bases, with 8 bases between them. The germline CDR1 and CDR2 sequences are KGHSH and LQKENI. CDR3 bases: TGTGCCAGCTCACCAGACAGGCACTACGAGCAGTACTTC. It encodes CASSPDRHYEQYF.

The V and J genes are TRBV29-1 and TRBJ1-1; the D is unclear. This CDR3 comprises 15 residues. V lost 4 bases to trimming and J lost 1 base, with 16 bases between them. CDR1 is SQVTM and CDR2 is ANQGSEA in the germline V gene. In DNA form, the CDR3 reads TGCAGCGTTGCCAACCCCCTGGCAGAGAACACTGAAGCTTTCTTT. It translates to CSVANPLAENTEAFF.

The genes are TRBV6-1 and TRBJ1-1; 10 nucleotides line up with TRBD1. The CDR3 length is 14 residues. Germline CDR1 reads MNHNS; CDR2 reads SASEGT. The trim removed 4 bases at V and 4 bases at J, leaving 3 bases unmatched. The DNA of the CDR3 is TGTGCCAGCAGTGGGGACAGGGGAGGCACTGAAGCTTTCTTT. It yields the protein CASSGDRGGTEAFF.

The CDR3: CAWSVQGGAVETQYF. In DNA form, the CDR3 reads TGTGCCTGGAGTGTACAAGGCGGGGCCGTAGAGACCCAGTACTTC. The rearrangement uses TRBV30 and TRBJ2-5, with D tentatively TRBD2 (6 bases). Trimming removed 0 bases at V and 4 bases at J, with 15 bases between. The CDR3 has 15 residues. Germline V gene data show CDR1 as GTSNPN and CDR2 as SVGIG (reference sequence).

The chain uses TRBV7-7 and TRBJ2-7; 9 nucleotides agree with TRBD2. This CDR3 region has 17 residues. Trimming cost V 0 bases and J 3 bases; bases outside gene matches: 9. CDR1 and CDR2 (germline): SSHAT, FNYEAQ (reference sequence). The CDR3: CASSLAPPTSGDYEQYF. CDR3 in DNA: TGTGCCAGCAGCTTAGCCCCCCCGACTAGCGGAGACTACGAGCAGTACTTC.

DNA for the CDR3: TGTGCCACCAGCGGGACACCGGGGGGGGGAAAACAGCCCCAGCATTTT. This translates into CATSGTPGGGKQPQHF. The chain recombines TRBV15 with TRBJ1-5; D may be TRBD1 (6 bases). V lost 5 bases and J lost 7, with 21 bases in between. The CDR3 loop spans 16 amino acids. CDR1 LNHNV and CDR2 YYDKDF come from the germline V gene (reference sequence).

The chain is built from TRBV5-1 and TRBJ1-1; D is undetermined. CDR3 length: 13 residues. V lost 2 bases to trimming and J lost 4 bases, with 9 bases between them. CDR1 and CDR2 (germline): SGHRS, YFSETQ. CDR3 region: CASSFGRSTEAFF. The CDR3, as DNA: TGCGCCAGCAGCTTTGGGAGGAGCACTGAAGCTTTCTTT.